Listed here is a single TCR beta chain. It lacks a known antigen. Base qualities are not provided; no much larger clone lies one nucleotide away. The library relied on the immunoSEQ multiplex PCR assay. Not all clones reach the TCRdb copy of this immuneACCESS table, which keeps in-frame sequences only. Checked studies attribute under half of the gap to unresolved V genes and leave the rest unexplained. The sample profile shows roughly 160,000 clones; about 86% of them were found once. The top ten constitute approximately 4.9% of the sample. The source of the sample is a study of control samples from healthy donors and cancer patients (TCRdb year 2020). CDR1 and CDR2 are drawn from the germline V gene: MGHRA, YSYEKL. Germline trimming: 1 base from V, 5 bases from J; junction bases outside gene matches: 11. The CDR3, from cysteine to phenylalanine, totals 18 residues. The read is trimmed to its CDR3 DNA, 54 bases read in frame from base 1.

The clonotype originates from a woman under 40 in good health. The V and J segments used are TRBV4-1 and TRBJ2-7; 13 nucleotides in the junction match TRBD2. The specimen sequenced was blood. The DNA is TGCGCCAGCAGCCAAGTCGACATGGGACTAGCGGGATTTCACGAGCAGTACTTC. It translates as CASSQVDMGLAGFHEQYF.